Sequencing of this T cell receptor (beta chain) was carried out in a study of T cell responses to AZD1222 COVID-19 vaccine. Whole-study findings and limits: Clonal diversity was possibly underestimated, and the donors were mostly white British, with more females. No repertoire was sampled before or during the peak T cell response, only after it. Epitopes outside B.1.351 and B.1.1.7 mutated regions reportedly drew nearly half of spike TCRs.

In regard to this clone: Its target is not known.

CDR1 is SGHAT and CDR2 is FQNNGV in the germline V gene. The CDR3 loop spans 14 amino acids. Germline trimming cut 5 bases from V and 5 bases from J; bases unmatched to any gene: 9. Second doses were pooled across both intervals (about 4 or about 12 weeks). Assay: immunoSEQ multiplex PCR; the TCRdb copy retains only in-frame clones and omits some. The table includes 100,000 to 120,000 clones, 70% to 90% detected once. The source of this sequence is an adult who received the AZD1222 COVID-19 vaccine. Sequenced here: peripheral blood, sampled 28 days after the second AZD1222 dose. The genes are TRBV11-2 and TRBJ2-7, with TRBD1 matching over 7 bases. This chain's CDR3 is CASSPIQGFDEQYF. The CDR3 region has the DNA TGTGCCAGCAGCCCAATACAGGGGTTCGACGAGCAGTACTTC.